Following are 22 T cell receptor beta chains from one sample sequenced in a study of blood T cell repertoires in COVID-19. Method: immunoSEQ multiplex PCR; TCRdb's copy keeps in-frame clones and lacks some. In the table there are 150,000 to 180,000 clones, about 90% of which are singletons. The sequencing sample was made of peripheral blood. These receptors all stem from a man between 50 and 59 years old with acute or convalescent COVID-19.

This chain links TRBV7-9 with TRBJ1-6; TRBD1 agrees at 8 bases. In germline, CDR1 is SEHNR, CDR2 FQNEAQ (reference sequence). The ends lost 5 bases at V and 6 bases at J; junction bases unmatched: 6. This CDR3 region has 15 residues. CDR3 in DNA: TGTGCCAGCAGCGTGGACAGGGCTGGTAATTCACCCCTCCACTTT. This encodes CASSVDRAGNSPLHF.

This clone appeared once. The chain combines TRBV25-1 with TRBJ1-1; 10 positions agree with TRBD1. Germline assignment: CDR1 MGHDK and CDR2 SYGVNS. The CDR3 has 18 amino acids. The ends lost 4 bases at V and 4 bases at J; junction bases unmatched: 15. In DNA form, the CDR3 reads TGTGCCAGCAGTGGACCCCTTGTGACAGGGGGCGCGTTCACTGAAGCTTTCTTT. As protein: CASSGPLVTGGAFTEAFF.

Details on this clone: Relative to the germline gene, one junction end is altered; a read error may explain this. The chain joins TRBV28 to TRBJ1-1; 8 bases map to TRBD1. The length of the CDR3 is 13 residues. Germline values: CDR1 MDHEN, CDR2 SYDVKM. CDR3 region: CASSFRDRTEVFF. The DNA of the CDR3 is TGTGCCAGCAGTTTTCGGGACAGGACGGAAGTTTTCTTT.

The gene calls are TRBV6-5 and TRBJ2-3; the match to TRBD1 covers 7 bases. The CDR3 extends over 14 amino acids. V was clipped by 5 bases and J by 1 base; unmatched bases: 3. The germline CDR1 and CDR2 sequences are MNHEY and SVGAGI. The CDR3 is CASSRDSRTDTQYF. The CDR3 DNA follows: TGTGCCAGCAGTCGGGACAGCCGCACAGATACGCAGTATTTT.

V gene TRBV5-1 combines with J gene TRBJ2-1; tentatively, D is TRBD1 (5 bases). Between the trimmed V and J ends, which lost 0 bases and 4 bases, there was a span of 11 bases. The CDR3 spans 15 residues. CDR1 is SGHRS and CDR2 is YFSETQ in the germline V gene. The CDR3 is CASSLVGREYNEQFF. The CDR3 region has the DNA TGCGCCAGCAGCTTGGTGGGCAGGGAATACAATGAGCAGTTCTTC.

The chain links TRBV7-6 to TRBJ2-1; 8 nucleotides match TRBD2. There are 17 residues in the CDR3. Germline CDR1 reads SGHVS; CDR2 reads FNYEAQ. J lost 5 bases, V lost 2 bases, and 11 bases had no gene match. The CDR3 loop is CASSLLPPTSVNNEQFF. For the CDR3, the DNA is TGTGCCAGCAGCTTATTACCCCCGACTAGCGTAAACAATGAGCAGTTCTTC. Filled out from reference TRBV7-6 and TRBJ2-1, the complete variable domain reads GAGVSQSPRYKVTKRGQDVALRCDPISGHVSLYWYRQALGQGPEFLTYFNYEAQQDKSGLPNDRFSAERPEGSISTLTIQRTEQRDSAMYRCASSLLPPTSVNNEQFFGPGTRLTVL.

The CDR3 DNA sequence: TGCGCCAGCAGCTTGAGCGGGAGGTTGGATGAGCAGTTCTTC. Its protein is CASSLSGRLDEQFF. The chain couples TRBV5-1 to TRBJ2-1; 9 bases align to TRBD2. Trimming at V came to 1 base and at J to 8 bases, leaving 4 bases not matched to a gene. This CDR3 region has 14 residues. Germline V CDR1 and CDR2: SGHRS, YFSETQ.

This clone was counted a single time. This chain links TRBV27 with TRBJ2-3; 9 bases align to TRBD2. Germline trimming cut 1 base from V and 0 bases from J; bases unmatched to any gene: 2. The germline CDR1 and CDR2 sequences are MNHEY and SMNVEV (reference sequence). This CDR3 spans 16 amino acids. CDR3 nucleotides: TGTGCCAGCAGTTTATGGCTAGCGGGGAGCACAGATACGCAGTATTTT. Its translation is CASSLWLAGSTDTQYF.

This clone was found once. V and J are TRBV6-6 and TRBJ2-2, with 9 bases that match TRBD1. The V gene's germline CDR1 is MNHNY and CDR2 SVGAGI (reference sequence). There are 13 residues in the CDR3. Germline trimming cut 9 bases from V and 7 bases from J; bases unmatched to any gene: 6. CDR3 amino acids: CASRDRVIGELFF. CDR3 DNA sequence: TGTGCCAGTCGGGACAGGGTGATCGGGGAGCTGTTTTTT.

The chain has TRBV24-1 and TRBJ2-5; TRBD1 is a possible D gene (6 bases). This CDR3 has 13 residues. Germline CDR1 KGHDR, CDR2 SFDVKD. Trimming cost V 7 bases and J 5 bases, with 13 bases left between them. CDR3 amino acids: CATSNRVGETQYF. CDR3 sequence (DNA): TGTGCCACCAGCAACAGGGTTGGGGAGACCCAGTACTTC.

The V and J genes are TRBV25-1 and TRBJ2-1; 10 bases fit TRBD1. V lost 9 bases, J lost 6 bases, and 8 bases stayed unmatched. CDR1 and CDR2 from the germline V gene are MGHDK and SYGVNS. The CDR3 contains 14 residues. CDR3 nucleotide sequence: TGTGCCAGTCAAGACAGGGGGCGAGTCAATGAGCAGTTCTTC. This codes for CASQDRGRVNEQFF.

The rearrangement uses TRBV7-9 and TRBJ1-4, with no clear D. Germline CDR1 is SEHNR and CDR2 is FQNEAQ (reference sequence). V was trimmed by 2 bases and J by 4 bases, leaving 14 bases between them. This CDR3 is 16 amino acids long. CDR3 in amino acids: CASSLIFGEGNEKLFF. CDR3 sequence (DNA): TGTGCCAGCAGCTTAATATTCGGGGAAGGTAATGAAAAACTGTTTTTT.

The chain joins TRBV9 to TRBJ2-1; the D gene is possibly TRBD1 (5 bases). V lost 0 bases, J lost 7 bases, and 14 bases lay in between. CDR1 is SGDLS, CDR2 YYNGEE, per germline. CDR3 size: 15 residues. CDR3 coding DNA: TGTGCCAGCAGCGTAGTAGGGGCGGTGGGAAATGAGCAGTTCTTC. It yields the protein CASSVVGAVGNEQFF.

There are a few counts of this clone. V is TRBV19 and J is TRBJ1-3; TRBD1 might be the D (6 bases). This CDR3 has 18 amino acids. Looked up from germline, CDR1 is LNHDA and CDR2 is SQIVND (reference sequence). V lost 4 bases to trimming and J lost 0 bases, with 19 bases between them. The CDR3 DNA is TGTGCCAGTAGTACCCTATCCGGTGGGACAAGCTCTGGAAACACCATATATTTT. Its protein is CASSTLSGGTSSGNTIYF.

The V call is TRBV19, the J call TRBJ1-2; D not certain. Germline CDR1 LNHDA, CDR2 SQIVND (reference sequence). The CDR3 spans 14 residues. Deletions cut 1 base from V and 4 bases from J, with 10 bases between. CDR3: CASSIGGRGYGYTF. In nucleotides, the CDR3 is TGTGCCAGTAGTATAGGAGGGCGCGGCTATGGCTACACCTTC.

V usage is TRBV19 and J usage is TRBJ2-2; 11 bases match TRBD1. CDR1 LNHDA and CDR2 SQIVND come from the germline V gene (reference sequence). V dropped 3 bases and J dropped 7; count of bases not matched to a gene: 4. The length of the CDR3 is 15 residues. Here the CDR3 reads CASSIGQGANGELFF. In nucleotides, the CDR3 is TGTGCCAGTAGTATCGGACAGGGGGCTAACGGGGAGCTGTTTTTT.

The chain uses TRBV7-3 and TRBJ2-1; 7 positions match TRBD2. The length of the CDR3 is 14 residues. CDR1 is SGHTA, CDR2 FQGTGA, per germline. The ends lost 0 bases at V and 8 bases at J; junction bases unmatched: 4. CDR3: CASSLTGREHEQFF. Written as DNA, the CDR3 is TGTGCCAGCAGCTTAACAGGGCGGGAGCATGAGCAGTTCTTC.

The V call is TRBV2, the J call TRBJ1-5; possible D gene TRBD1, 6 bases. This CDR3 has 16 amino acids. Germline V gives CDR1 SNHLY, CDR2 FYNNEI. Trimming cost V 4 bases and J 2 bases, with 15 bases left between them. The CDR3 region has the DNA TGTGCCAGCAGTGCACCACAGGGAAGAGGCAATCAGCCCCAGCATTTT. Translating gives CASSAPQGRGNQPQHF.

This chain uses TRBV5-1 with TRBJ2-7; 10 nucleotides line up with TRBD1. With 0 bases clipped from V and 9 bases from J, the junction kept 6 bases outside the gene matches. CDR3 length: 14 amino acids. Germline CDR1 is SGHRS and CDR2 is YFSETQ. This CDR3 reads CASSLAGTGAGQYF. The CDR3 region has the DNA TGCGCCAGCAGCTTGGCCGGGACAGGGGCTGGGCAGTACTTC.

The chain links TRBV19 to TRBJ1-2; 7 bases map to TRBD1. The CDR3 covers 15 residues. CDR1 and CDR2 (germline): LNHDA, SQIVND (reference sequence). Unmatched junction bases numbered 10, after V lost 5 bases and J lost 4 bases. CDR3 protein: CASSSQDRARYGYTF. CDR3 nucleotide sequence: TGTGCCAGTAGTTCTCAAGACAGGGCCCGCTATGGCTACACCTTC.

This CDR3 is CASSQGAGTEAFF. DNA of the CDR3: TGTGCCAGCTCACAGGGAGCGGGCACTGAAGCTTTCTTT. The chain has TRBV18 and TRBJ1-1; D not resolved. V was pared by 4 bases and J by 4 bases, with 10 bases between. The CDR3 extends over 13 amino acids. From germline, CDR1 is KGHSH and CDR2 LQKENI.

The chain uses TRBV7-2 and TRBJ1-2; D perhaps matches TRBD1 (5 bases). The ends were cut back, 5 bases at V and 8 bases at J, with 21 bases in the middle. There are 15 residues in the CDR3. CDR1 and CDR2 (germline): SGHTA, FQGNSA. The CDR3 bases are TGTGCCAGCAGCCTACACGGCGCGACAGACCTCGGCTACACCTTC. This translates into CASSLHGATDLGYTF.